This T cell receptor beta chain was captured by sequencing in a study of cytomegalovirus exposure and HLA in healthy donors. The PCR used 60 Vbeta and 13 Jbeta primers. This table comes from immunoSEQ multiplex PCR, and its TCRdb copy is limited to in-frame clones, with some not included. The sample lists approximately 140,000 clones, approximately 79% seen once, with around 6.3% in the top ten. Though nominally healthy at sampling, donors likely had unrecorded immune exposures. The CDR3 has 15 amino acids. V lost 8 bases and J lost 0; bases outside the gene matches: 10. Germline-derived CDR1 and CDR2 are SGHAT and FQNNGV.

This chain connects TRBV11-2 to TRBJ2-7, with 7 bases identical to TRBD2. What was sequenced was PBMCs. This receptor was taken from a man aged 45-65 years in good health and CMV-seropositive. The CDR3 protein is CASRATGTNSYEQYF. In DNA form, the CDR3 reads TGTGCCAGCCGCGCAACCGGGACTAACTCCTACGAGCAGTACTTC.